Following are 27 T cell receptor beta chains from one sample sequenced in a study of regulatory T cells in long-lasting Graves disease. Time point of the sample: newly diagnosed GD, antithyroid drugs for less than 3 months. RNA isolated from PBMCs was used to make the TCR library. Libraries of TCR beta came from iRepertoire HTBI primers plus Arm-PCR of CDR3 regions. TCRdb re-derived calls from the multiplex PCR reads in MiXCR, one entry per CDR3 protein. In the table there are some 500,000 distinct CDR3 sequences, roughly 14% of which are singletons. Separately, the same data were catalogued under a study of T cells in Graves' hyperthyroidism and ophthalmopathy.

Sequences were derived from peripheral blood mononuclear cells (PBMCs), sampled at new diagnosis, from a patient treated with antithyroid drugs. The receptors stem from a man aged 25-45 years with Graves disease.

This clonotype was picked up many times. This chain connects TRBV5-1 to TRBJ2-1, with D hard to call. Per the germline V gene, CDR1 is SGHRS and CDR2 is YFSETQ. This CDR3 comprises 14 residues. V was shortened by 0 bases and J by 4 bases, with 8 bases between the two germline ends. This chain's CDR3 is CASSLESGYNEQFF. DNA for the CDR3: TGCGCCAGCAGCTTGGAGTCCGGTTACAATGAGCAGTTCTTC.

This rearrangement joins TRBV6-5 to TRBJ2-5; TRBD2 might be the D (6 bases). This CDR3 has 13 amino acids. Trimming shortened V by 2 bases and J by 7 bases, and 11 bases separated the two germline ends. CDR1 is MNHEY, CDR2 SVGAGI, per germline. The CDR3 is CASSYEGGLTQYF. The CDR3, as DNA: TGTGCCAGCAGTTACGAGGGAGGTCTGACCCAGTACTTC.

This clonotype was recorded at least ten times. DNA for the CDR3: TGTGCCAGCAGTGAACCGGGCGAGCAGTACTTC. Its translation: CASSEPGEQYF. The V call is TRBV2, the J call TRBJ2-7; no clear D gene. Germline loops: CDR1 SNHLY, CDR2 FYNNEI. With 2 bases removed from V and 6 bases from J, the gap between germline ends came to 5 bases. CDR3 size: 11 residues.

The chain is built from TRBV15 and TRBJ1-5, with D possibly TRBD1 on 6 matching bases. Germline values: CDR1 LNHNV, CDR2 YYDKDF (reference sequence). Trimming took 9 bases from V and 0 from J, leaving 9 bases between them. The CDR3 covers 13 residues. The CDR3: CATAGVSNQPQHF. CDR3 DNA: TGTGCCACAGCAGGGGTTAGCAATCAGCCCCAGCATTTT. Combining the CDR3 with reference TRBV15 and TRBJ1-5 gives the whole variable domain DAMVIQNPRYQVTQFGKPVTLSCSQTLNHNVMYWYQQKSSQAPKLLFHYYDKDFNNEADTPDNFQSRRPNTSFCFLDIRSPGLGDTAMYLCATAGVSNQPQHFGDGTRLSIL.

Comment on this clonotype: At one end, the junction sequence differs from germline, possibly due to a read error. The chain joins TRBV27 to TRBJ2-5; possible D gene TRBD2, 5 bases. Germline V gene data show CDR1 as MNHEY and CDR2 as SMNVEV (reference sequence). This CDR3 is built from 14 residues. The CDR3: CTSKKRMGQETQYF. CDR3 DNA sequence: TGTACCAGCAAAAAGCGGATGGGCCAAGAGACCCAGTACTTC.

At least ten counts were recorded for this clonotype. V usage is TRBV7-9 and J usage is TRBJ2-1, with no clear D. Trimming took 0 bases from V and 8 from J, leaving 5 bases between them. The CDR3 has 12 amino acids. The germline gives CDR1 SEHNR, CDR2 FQNEAQ (reference sequence). CDR3: CASSLAAYEQFF. As DNA, the CDR3 is TGTGCCAGCAGCTTAGCCGCGTATGAGCAGTTCTTC.

This clonotype was seen ten or more times. The V gene is TRBV12-3 or TRBV12-4, the J gene TRBJ2-5; D unresolved. There are 13 residues in the CDR3. V was shortened by 6 bases and J by 2 bases, with 10 bases between the two germline ends. The DNA of the CDR3 is TGTGCCAGCAGAGGCTGGGGTCAAGAGACCCAGTACTTC. Translated, it gives CASRGWGQETQYF.

The J gene is TRBJ2-7, the V gene TRBV12-3 or TRBV12-4; possible D gene TRBD2, 6 bases. The CDR3 contains 16 residues. V was cut by 8 bases and J by 5 bases, with 25 bases left in between. The CDR3, as DNA: TGTGCCAGCCTAAAATGGATGGGACTCCGACCCCACGAGCAGTACTTC. This translates into CASLKWMGLRPHEQYF.

The V and J genes are TRBV20-1 and TRBJ2-4; D is perhaps TRBD1 (6 bases). The CDR3 is 15 residues long. With 0 bases removed from V and 3 bases from J, the gap between germline ends came to 12 bases. CDR1 is DFQATT and CDR2 is SNEGSKA in the germline V gene (reference sequence). This chain's CDR3 is CSAREFQGNKNIQYF. CDR3 DNA sequence: TGCAGTGCTAGAGAATTTCAGGGGAACAAAAACATTCAGTACTTC.

This clonotype has ten or more counts. The chain joins TRBV20-1 to TRBJ2-7, with a possible D match to TRBD2 (6 bases). The CDR3 runs 12 residues. Trimming stripped 6 bases from V and 4 bases from J, with 13 bases between. From germline, CDR1 is DFQATT and CDR2 SNEGSKA (reference sequence). The CDR3 region has the DNA TGCAGTGCCACCCGGGAGTTGTACGAGCAGTACTTC. As protein: CSATRELYEQYF.

This clonotype was seen a few times. J is TRBJ1-4 and V is TRBV30, with D perhaps matching TRBD1 (5 bases). In germline, CDR1 is GTSNPN, CDR2 SVGIG (reference sequence). The V end lost 0 bases, the J end lost 7 bases, and 9 bases lay between the germline ends. The CDR3 has 13 amino acids. This CDR3 is CAWSVGQGEKLFF. The DNA for the CDR3 is TGTGCCTGGAGTGTGGGGCAAGGTGAAAAACTGTTTTTT.

The V call is TRBV7-8, the J call TRBJ2-5; a possible D gene is TRBD2 (5 bases). This CDR3 comprises 17 residues. V was cut by 0 bases and J by 5 bases, with 19 bases left in between. Germline-derived CDR1 and CDR2 are SGHVS and FQNEAQ. The CDR3 DNA reads TGTGCCAGCAGCTTAGCGACTCTTTGGGGTAGGGAGGAGACCCAGTACTTC. It encodes CASSLATLWGREETQYF.

This clonotype was seen repeatedly, ten times or more. The genes are TRBV19 and TRBJ2-3; weak D call: TRBD1 (5 bases). This CDR3 has 16 residues. Germline assignment: CDR1 LNHDA and CDR2 SQIVND (reference sequence). Trimming removed 8 bases at V and 0 bases at J, with 18 bases between. For the CDR3, the DNA is TGTGCCAGTCGATCTCGAGGACGGACAAGCACAGATACGCAGTATTTT. This sequence encodes CASRSRGRTSTDTQYF.

This clonotype was observed many times. The chain carries TRBV3-1 and TRBJ1-4, with D perhaps TRBD1 (5 bases). In germline, CDR1 is LGHDT, CDR2 YNNKEL (reference sequence). V was clipped by 5 bases and J by 12 bases, with 13 bases between them. The CDR3 spans 12 residues. CDR3 region: CASSVRDEQLFF. As DNA, the CDR3 is TGTGCCAGCAGCGTCCGGGACGAGCAACTGTTTTTT.

This clonotype came up many times. CDR3 amino acids: CSLLYGVAEAFF. CDR3 DNA: TGCAGTCTCCTTTATGGGGTCGCTGAAGCTTTCTTT. The V gene is TRBV20-1, the J gene TRBJ1-1, with D hard to call. The V end lost 8 bases, the J end lost 6 bases, and 16 bases lay between the germline ends. The CDR3 length is 12 residues. The germline V gene encodes CDR1 DFQATT and CDR2 SNEGSKA (reference sequence).

Many counts were recorded for this clonotype. The V and J genes are TRBV20-1 and TRBJ2-3, with 12 bases identical to TRBD2. The CDR3 extends over 16 amino acids. Germline CDR1 DFQATT, CDR2 SNEGSKA (reference sequence). The junction had 12 bases not matched to a gene; V was cut back by 7 bases and J by 4 bases. CDR3 sequence: CSVWPSGRGEADTQYF. The CDR3, as DNA: TGCAGTGTTTGGCCTAGCGGGAGGGGCGAGGCAGATACGCAGTATTTT.

The sample holds many counts of this clonotype. J is TRBJ2-1 and V is TRBV12-3 or TRBV12-4; TRBD2 matches at 7 bases. CDR3 size: 15 residues. Germline trimming cut 3 bases from V and 5 bases from J; bases unmatched to any gene: 7. The DNA for the CDR3 is TGTGCCAGCAGTTTCGTGAGCGGGATAAACAATGAGCAGTTCTTC. This sequence encodes CASSFVSGINNEQFF.

At least ten counts were recorded for this clonotype. V usage is TRBV24-1 and J usage is TRBJ2-1; no definite D call. The CDR3 length is 12 residues. Germline CDR1 reads KGHDR; CDR2 reads SFDVKD. V was clipped by 4 bases and J by 12 bases, with 12 bases between them. The CDR3, as DNA: TGTGCCACCAGTGACCCCGAAGATGGGCAGTTCTTC. As protein: CATSDPEDGQFF.

The chain employs TRBV10-3 and TRBJ2-7, with 10 positions matching TRBD1. The germline V gene has CDR1 ENHRY and CDR2 SYGVKD. V trimming: 2 bases; J trimming: 5 bases; junction bases outside the gene matches: 9. This CDR3 has 16 amino acids. The CDR3 sequence is CAISESGTGVLNEQYF. Written as DNA, the CDR3 is TGTGCCATCAGTGAGAGCGGGACAGGGGTTTTGAACGAGCAGTACTTC.

This clonotype came up many times. The rearrangement links TRBV20-1 to TRBJ1-1; no reliable D call. The CDR3 is 12 amino acids. V was pared by 3 bases and J by 1 base, with 6 bases between. Germline loops: CDR1 DFQATT, CDR2 SNEGSKA (reference sequence). The CDR3 sequence is CSASLTNTEAFF. Here the CDR3 DNA reads TGCAGTGCTAGTCTAACGAACACTGAAGCTTTCTTT.

In its sample, this clonotype was seen many times. This chain links TRBV19 with TRBJ1-2, with 9 bases matching TRBD1. CDR3 length: 15 residues. The germline V gene has CDR1 LNHDA and CDR2 SQIVND (reference sequence). Unmatched junction bases numbered 13, after V lost 7 bases and J lost 7 bases. The DNA of the CDR3 is TGTGCCAGTATCAGAGGGCCGGACAGGGGTGGTGGCTACACCTTC. Translation: CASIRGPDRGGGYTF.

The V and J genes are TRBV6-1 and TRBJ2-7, with 13 bases aligning to TRBD2. Germline assignment: CDR1 MNHNS and CDR2 SASEGT. The V and J ends lost 7 bases and 0 bases, in that order; junction bases with no gene match: 9. The CDR3 spans 17 residues. The CDR3 protein is CASTPTSGRGSSYEQYF. CDR3 nucleotides: TGTGCCAGCACCCCAACTAGCGGGAGGGGTAGCTCCTACGAGCAGTACTTC.

The chain carries TRBV27 and TRBJ2-7, with 8 bases lining up with TRBD2. V trimming: 6 bases; J trimming: 5 bases; junction bases outside the gene matches: 9. CDR1 and CDR2 (germline): MNHEY, SMNVEV (reference sequence). The CDR3 totals 14 residues. CDR3 protein: CASRSRREVDEQYF. The CDR3 region has the DNA TGTGCCAGCAGGTCGCGGCGGGAGGTAGACGAGCAGTACTTC.

This clonotype was picked up one time. The chain links TRBV19 to TRBJ2-1; TRBD2 matches at 13 bases. V was pared by 5 bases and J by 8 bases, with 6 bases of the junction left unmatched. Germline lookup yields CDR1 LNHDA and CDR2 SQIVND (reference sequence). The CDR3 consists of 15 residues. CDR3 nucleotides: TGTGCCAGTAGTTCGGGACTAGCGGGAAATTATGAGCAGTTCTTC. Translated: CASSSGLAGNYEQFF. The full variable domain, its missing parts supplied by reference TRBV19 and TRBJ2-1, is DGGITQSPKYLFRKEGQNVTLSCEQNLNHDAMYWYRQDPGQGLRLIYYSQIVNDFQKGDIAEGYSVSREKKESFPLTVTSAQKNPTAFYLCASSSGLAGNYEQFFGPGTRLTVL.

This clonotype was found many times. V usage is TRBV13 and J usage is TRBJ2-7; D might be TRBD2 (5 bases). The CDR3 totals 13 residues. Germline V gene sequence: CDR1 PRHDT, CDR2 FYEKMQ (reference sequence). V lost 8 bases and J lost 0, with 11 bases in between. CDR3 in amino acids: CASRGPGSYEQYF. The CDR3 region has the DNA TGTGCCAGCCGAGGGCCGGGCTCCTACGAGCAGTACTTC.

This clonotype was observed at least ten times. V usage is TRBV20-1 and J usage is TRBJ1-2; TRBD1 matches at 8 bases. Germline V gene lookup returns CDR1 DFQATT and CDR2 SNEGSKA (reference sequence). This CDR3 region has 15 residues. The V and J ends lost 0 bases and 7 bases, in that order; junction bases with no gene match: 10. In DNA, the CDR3 is TGCAGTGCTAGAGATAAGGCCAGGGGGCGGCGTGGCTACACCTTC. Amino acid sequence: CSARDKARGRRGYTF.

Ten or more counts support this clonotype. CDR3 DNA sequence: TGCGCCAGCAGCCACCGGGACGAGCAGTACTTC. Residues: CASSHRDEQYF. The rearrangement uses TRBV5-1 and TRBJ2-7; D is uncertain. The CDR3 has 11 amino acids. In germline, CDR1 is SGHRS, CDR2 YFSETQ. V lost 4 bases, J lost 5 bases, and 7 bases lay in between.